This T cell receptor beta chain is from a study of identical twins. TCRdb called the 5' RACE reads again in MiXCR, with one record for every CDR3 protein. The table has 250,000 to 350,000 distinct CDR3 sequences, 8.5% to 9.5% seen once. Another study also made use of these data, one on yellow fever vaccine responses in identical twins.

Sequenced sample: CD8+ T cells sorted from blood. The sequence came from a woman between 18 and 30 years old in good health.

CDR3 sequence: CASSYGQGPYEQYF. In DNA form, the CDR3 reads TGTGCCAGCAGTTACGGGCAGGGCCCCTACGAGCAGTACTTC. This rearrangement joins TRBV6-2 or TRBV6-3 to TRBJ2-7, with TRBD1 as a possible D gene (5 bases). CDR1 and CDR2 from the germline V gene are MNHEY and SVGEGT. Trimming cost V 2 bases and J 2 bases, with 10 bases left between them. The CDR3 is made up of 14 amino acids.